This TCR beta chain stems from a study of blood T cell repertoires in COVID-19. At the level of the study: The cDNA or gDNA used as material had been derived from T cells, B-cell-depleted T cells, or PBMCs.

Study processing details: Reference gene primer amplification yielded estimated nucleated cell counts. Assay: immunoSEQ multiplex PCR; the TCRdb copy retains only in-frame clones and omits some. From that table come the V and J calls and clone size; the DNA was used to work out D and trimming. The table has some 48,000 clones, 80% to 90% seen once; the top ten hold approximately 7.6%. Germline lookup yields CDR1 SGHRS and CDR2 YFSETQ. Trimming removed 0 bases from V and 1 base from J, with 8 bases in between. CDR3 length: 16 amino acids. Sequencing was carried out using peripheral blood. The receptor's source is a human donor in a cohort sampled during active COVID-19. The chain is built from TRBV5-1 and TRBJ2-6; D uncertain. The CDR3 is CASSLGRGSGANVLTF. The DNA for the CDR3 is TGCGCCAGCAGCTTGGGCAGAGGATCTGGGGCCAACGTCCTGACTTTC. The full variable domain, completed using reference TRBV5-1 and TRBJ2-6, is KAGVTQTPRYLIKTRGQQVTLSCSPISGHRSVSWYQQTPGQGLQFLFEYFSETQRNKGNFPGRFSGRQFSNSRSEMNVSTLELGDSALYLCASSLGRGSGANVLTFGAGSRLTVL.